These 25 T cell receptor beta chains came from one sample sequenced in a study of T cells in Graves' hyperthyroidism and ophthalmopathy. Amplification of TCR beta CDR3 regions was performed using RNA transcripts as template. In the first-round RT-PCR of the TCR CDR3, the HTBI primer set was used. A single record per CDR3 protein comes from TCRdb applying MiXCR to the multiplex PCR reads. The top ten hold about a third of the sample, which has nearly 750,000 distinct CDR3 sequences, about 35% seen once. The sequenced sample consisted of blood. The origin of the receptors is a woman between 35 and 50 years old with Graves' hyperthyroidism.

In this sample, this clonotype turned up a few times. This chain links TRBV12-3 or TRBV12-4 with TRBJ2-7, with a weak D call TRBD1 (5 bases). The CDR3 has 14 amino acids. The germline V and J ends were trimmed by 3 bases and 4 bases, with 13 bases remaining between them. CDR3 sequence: CASSLQGYGYEQYF. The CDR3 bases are TGTGCCAGCAGTTTGCAGGGTTACGGGTACGAGCAGTACTTC.

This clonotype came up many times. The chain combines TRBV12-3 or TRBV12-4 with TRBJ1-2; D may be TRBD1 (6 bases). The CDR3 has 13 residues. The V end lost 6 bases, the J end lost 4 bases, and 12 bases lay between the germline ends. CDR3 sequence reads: CASRNGQTYGYTF. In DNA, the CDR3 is TGTGCCAGCAGGAATGGACAGACCTATGGCTACACCTTC.

Here the CDR3 reads CASSLWGGSDQPQHF. The CDR3 nucleotides are TGCGCCAGCAGCTTGTGGGGGGGGTCCGATCAGCCCCAGCATTTT. The rearrangement links TRBV5-1 to TRBJ1-5; a weak D match, TRBD1 (5 bases). Germline loops: CDR1 SGHRS, CDR2 YFSETQ. V was pared by 1 base and J by 5 bases, with 13 bases between. The CDR3 runs to 15 residues. The whole variable domain, remainder taken from reference TRBV5-1 and TRBJ1-5, is KAGVTQTPRYLIKTRGQQVTLSCSPISGHRSVSWYQQTPGQGLQFLFEYFSETQRNKGNFPGRFSGRQFSNSRSEMNVSTLELGDSALYLCASSLWGGSDQPQHFGDGTRLSIL.

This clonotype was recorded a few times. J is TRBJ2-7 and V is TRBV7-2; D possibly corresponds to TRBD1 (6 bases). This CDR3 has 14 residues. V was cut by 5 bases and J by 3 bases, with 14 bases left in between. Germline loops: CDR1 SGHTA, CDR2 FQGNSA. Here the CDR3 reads CASSHTGTFYEQYF. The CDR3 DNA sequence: TGTGCCAGCAGCCACACCGGGACATTCTACGAGCAGTACTTC.

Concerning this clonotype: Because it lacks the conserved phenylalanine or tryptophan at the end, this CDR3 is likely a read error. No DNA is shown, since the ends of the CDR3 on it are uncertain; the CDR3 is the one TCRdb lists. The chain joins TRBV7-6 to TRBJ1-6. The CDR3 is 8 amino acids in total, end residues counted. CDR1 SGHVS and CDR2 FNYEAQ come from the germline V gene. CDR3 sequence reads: CASSSRLA.

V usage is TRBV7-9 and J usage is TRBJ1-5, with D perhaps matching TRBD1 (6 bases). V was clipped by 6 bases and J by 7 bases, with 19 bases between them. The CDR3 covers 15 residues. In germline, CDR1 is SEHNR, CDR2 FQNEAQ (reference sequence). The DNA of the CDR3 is TGTGCCAGCAGGCCCACACTCAGGGGTGAGCAGCCCCAGCATTTT. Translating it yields CASRPTLRGEQPQHF.

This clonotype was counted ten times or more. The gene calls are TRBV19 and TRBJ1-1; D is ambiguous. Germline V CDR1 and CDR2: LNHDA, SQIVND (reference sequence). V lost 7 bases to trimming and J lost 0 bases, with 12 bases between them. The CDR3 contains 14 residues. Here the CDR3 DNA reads TGTGCCAGTACCCCGAGCGGTATGAACACTGAAGCTTTCTTT. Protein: CASTPSGMNTEAFF.

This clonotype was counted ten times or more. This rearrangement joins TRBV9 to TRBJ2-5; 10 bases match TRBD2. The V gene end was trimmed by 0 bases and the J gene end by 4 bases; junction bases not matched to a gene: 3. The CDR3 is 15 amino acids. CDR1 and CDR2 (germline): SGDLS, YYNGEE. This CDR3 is CASSVAGLATETQYF. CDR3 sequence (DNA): TGTGCCAGCAGCGTAGCGGGACTAGCGACAGAGACCCAGTACTTC.

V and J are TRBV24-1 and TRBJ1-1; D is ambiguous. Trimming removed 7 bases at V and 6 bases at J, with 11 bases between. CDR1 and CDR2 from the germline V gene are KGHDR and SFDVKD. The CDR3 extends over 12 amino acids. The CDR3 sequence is CATSVAVPEAFF. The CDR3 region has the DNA TGTGCCACCAGCGTGGCAGTCCCTGAAGCTTTCTTT.

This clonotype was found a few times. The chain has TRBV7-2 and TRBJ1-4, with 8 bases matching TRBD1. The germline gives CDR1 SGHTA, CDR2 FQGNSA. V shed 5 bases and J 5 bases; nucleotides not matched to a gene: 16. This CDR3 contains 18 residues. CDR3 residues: CASSPKPWGQEKNEKLFF. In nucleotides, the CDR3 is TGTGCCAGCAGCCCCAAGCCGTGGGGACAGGAAAAAAATGAAAAACTGTTTTTT.

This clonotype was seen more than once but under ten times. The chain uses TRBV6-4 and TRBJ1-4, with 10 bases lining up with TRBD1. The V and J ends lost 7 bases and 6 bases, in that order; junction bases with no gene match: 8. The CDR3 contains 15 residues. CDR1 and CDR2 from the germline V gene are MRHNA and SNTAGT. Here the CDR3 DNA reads TGTGCCAGCAAAAAAACCGGGACAGGGGATGAAAAACTGTTTTTT. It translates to CASKKTGTGDEKLFF.

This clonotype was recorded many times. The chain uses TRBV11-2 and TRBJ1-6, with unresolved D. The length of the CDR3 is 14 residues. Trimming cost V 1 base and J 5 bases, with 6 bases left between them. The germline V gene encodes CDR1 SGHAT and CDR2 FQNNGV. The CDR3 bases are TGTGCCAGCAGCTTAGTGAGAGATAATTCACCCCTCCACTTT. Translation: CASSLVRDNSPLHF.

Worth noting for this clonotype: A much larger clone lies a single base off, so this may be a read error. The CDR3 is CASSDKAKAEAFF. The CDR3 DNA reads TGTGCCAGCAGTGACAAGGCGAAAGCTGAAGCTTTCTTT. The chain employs TRBV7-8 and TRBJ1-1; D is uncertain. The CDR3 covers 13 residues. Germline values: CDR1 SGHVS, CDR2 FQNEAQ. Trimming left V 6 bases short and J 6 bases short, with 14 bases between.

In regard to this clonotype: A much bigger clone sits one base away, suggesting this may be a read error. The CDR3 DNA is TGTGCCAGCAGTGAACCCACTGAAGCTCTCTTT. Its translation is CASSEPTEALF. The V and J genes are TRBV2 and TRBJ1-1, with D unclear. CDR3 length: 11 amino acids. The germline gives CDR1 SNHLY, CDR2 FYNNEI.

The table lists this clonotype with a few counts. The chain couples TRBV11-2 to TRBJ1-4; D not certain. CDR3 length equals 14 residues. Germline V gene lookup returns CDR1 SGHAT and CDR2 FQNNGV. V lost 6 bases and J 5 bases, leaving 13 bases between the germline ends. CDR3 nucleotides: TGTGCCAGCAGTTTACGCGTTATAAATGAAAAACTGTTTTTT. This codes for CASSLRVINEKLFF.

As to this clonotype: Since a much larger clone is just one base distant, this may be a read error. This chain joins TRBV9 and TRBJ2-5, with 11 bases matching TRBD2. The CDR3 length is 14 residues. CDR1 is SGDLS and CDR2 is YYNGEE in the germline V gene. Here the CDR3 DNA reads TGTGCCAGCAGCAAGGGACTAGCGGAAGAGGCCCAGTACTTC. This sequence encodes CASSKGLAEEAQYF.

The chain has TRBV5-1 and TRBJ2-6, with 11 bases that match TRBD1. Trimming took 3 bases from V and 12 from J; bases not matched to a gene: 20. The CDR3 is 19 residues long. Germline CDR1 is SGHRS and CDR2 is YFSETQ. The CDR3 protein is CASSSQDRGPTSGTSVLTF. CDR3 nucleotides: TGCGCCAGCAGCTCCCAGGACAGGGGGCCCACCTCTGGGACCAGCGTCCTGACTTTC.

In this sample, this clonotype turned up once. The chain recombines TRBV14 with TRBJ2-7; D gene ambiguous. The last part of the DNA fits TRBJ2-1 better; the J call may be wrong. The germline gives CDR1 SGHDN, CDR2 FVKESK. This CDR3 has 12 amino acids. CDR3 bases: TGTGCCAGCAGCCTAATCCACAATGAGCAGTTCTTC. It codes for CASSLIHNEQFF.

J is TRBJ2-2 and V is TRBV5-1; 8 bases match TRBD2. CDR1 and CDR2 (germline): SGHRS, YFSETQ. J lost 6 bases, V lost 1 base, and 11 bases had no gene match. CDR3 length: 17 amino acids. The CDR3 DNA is TGCGCCAGCAGCTTGTTCCTAGCCGGGGGGGACGCCGGGGAGCTGTTTTTT. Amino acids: CASSLFLAGGDAGELFF.

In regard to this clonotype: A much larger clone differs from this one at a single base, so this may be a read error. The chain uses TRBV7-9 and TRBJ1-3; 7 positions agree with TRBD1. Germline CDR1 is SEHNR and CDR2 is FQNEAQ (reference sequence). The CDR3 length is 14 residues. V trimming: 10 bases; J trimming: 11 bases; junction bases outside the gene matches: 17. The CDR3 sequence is CATNDRDNRDAIYF. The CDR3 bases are TGTGCCACCAACGACAGGGACAATCGGGACGCCATATATTTT.

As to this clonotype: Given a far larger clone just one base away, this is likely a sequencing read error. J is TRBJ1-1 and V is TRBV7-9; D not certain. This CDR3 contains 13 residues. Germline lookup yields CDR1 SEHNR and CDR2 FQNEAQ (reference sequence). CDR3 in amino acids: CASSLRMNTGAFF. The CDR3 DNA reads TGTGCCAGCAGCCTTAGGATGAACACTGGAGCTTTCTTT.

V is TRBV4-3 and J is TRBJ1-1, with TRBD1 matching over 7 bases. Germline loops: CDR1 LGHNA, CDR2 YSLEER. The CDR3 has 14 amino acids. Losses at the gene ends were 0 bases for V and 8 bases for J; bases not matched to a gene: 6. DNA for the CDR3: TGCGCCAGCAGCCAAGATCCGGCGACAGGGGAAGCTTTCTTT. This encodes CASSQDPATGEAFF.

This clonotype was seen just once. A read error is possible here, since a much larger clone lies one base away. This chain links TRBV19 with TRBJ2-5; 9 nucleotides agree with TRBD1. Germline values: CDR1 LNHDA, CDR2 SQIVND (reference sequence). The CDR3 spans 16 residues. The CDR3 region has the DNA TGTGCCACCAGTGACACCCCGGGACAGGGTATAGAGACCCAGCACTTC. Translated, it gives CATSDTPGQGIETQHF.

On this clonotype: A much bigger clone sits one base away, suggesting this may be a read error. The CDR3 sequence: CASSLDWGGADSF. The CDR3, as DNA: TGTGCCAGCAGCTTGGATTGGGGTGGGGCAGACTCCTTC. The chain employs TRBV7-2 and TRBJ1-2, with D possibly TRBD1 on 5 matching bases. Germline assignment: CDR1 SGHTA and CDR2 FQGNSA. This CDR3 comprises 13 residues.

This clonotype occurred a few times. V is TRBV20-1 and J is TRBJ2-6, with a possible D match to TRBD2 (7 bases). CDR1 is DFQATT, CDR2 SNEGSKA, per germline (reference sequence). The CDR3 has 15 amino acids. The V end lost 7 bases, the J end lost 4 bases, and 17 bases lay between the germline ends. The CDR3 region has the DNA TGCAGTGTTACCCGCGGGGGCTCCGGGGCCAACGTCCTGACTTTC. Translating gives CSVTRGGSGANVLTF.